These T cell receptor beta chains were read from a single sample in a study of beta chain features in type 1 diabetes. Method: immunoSEQ multiplex PCR; TCRdb's copy keeps in-frame clones and lacks some. The sample carries about 280,000 clones, approximately 15% recorded once. Sequencing used naive CD4+ T cells from blood. These receptor sequences come from a man aged 18 to 30 with type 1 diabetes. The CDR3 runs from the conserved cysteine through the conserved F or W.

j_gene | v_gene | CDR3aa
TRBJ1-2 | TRBV6-1 | CASSGVGQGSNGYTF
TRBJ2-7 | TRBV6-5 | CASSRQGSYEQYF
TRBJ2-1 | TRBV18 | CASSPKQGAYNEQFF
TRBJ1-2 | TRBV29-1 | CSIGQGARSGYTF
TRBJ1-4 | TRBV27 | CASSYEGENEKLFF
TRBJ2-2 | TRBV2 | CASAQGVTGELFF
TRBJ2-5 | TRBV6-1 | CACSGGAPETQYF
TRBJ1-5 | TRBV19 | CASGDRANQPQHF
TRBJ2-3 | TRBV15 | CATSRDFTDTQYF
TRBJ2-1 | TRBV7-9 | CASSLGTSNEQFF
TRBJ2-1 | TRBV11-2 | CASSLHPIQGAKANEQFF
TRBJ2-3 | TRBV6-5 | CASNSVGTDTQYF
TRBJ2-7 | TRBV5-4 | CASSLGGQGLSGEQYF
TRBJ1-2 | TRBV5-1 | CASSPETGHYGYTF
TRBJ2-6 | TRBV4-1 | CASSPQAGGAGANVLTF
TRBJ2-1 | TRBV30 | CAYGGVAYNEQFF
TRBJ2-5 | TRBV19 | CASSIERGRMETQYF
TRBJ2-7 | TRBV2 | CASSVRTGDYEQYF
TRBJ2-7 | TRBV7-2 | CASSIRDRGNYEQYF
TRBJ1-1 | TRBV6-5 | CASVRETGTEAFF
TRBJ2-7 | TRBV19 | CASSRQGYEQYF
TRBJ2-7 | TRBV10-2 | CASSETSGSEYEQYF
TRBJ2-5 | TRBV5-1 | CASRSRAGGVWETQYF
TRBJ2-7 | TRBV9 | CASSKAVTSGSVYEQYF
TRBJ2-5 | TRBV10-3 | CAISDRITSPETQYF
TRBJ2-7 | TRBV30 | CASRDREYEQYF
TRBJ1-2 | TRBV6-5 | CASRLTGGTYGYTF